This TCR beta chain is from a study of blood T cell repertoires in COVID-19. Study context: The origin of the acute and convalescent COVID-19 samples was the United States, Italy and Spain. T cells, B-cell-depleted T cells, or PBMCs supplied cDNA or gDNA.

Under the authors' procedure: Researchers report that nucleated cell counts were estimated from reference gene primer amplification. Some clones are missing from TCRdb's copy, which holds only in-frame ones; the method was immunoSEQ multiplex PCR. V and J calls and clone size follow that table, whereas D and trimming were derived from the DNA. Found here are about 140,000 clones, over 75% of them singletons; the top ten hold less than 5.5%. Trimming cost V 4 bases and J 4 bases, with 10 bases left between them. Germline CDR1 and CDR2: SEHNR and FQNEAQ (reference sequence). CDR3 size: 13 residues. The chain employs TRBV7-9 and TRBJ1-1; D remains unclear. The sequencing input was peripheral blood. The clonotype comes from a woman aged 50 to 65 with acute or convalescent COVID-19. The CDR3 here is CASSSRPGTEAFF. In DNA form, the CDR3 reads TGTGCCAGCAGCTCCCGGCCGGGCACTGAAGCTTTCTTT.